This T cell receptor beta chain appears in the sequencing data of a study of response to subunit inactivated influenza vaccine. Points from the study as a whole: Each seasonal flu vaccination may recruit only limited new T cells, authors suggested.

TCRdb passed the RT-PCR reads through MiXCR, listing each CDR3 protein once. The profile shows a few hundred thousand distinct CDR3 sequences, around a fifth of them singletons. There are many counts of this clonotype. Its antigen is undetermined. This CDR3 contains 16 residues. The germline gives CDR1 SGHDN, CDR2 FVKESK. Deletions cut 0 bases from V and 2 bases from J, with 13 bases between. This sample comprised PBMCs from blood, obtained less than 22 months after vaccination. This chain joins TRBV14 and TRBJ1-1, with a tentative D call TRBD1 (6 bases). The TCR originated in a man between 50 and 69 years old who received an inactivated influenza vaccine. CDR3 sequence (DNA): TGTGCCAGCAGCCAAGATTGGGGGGCAGGAAACACTGAAGCTTTCTTT. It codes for CASSQDWGAGNTEAFF.